The present entry profiles one T cell receptor (beta chain) with its context. This clonotype was counted between two and nine times. Its antigen remains undetermined. Base qualities are not at hand, and no much larger clone is one base apart. The germline V gene provides CDR1 SGHRS and CDR2 YFSETQ. The germline ends are 18 bases apart after V is trimmed by 9 bases and J by 3 bases. The CDR3 has 14 amino acids, counting the end cysteine and phenylalanine. Only the CDR3 portion is preserved as DNA: 42 bases, with reading frame beginning at the first base. Only healthy Caucasian donors were included. The twin cohort comprised three pairs of female monozygotic twins, all aged roughly 18 to 29 years. Positive isolation kits from Invitrogen were used to isolate CD4+ and CD8+ T cell populations. Library prep was done by 5' RACE. The data were produced on an Illumina HiSeq 2000. Template switching introduced a universal primer binding site; the final cDNA contained a unique molecular identifier, enabling accurate counting of TCR cDNA molecules. Specific primers in the conserved constant-segment region were used to synthesize first-strand cDNA for the TCR alpha and beta chains. To control for contamination, every cDNA library carried two barcodes: a SMART-Mk sample barcode plus Illumina barcodes. TruSeq adapter sequences and Illumina sample barcodes were added in two successive PCR steps. Sequencing of the TCR alpha and beta cDNA libraries was done on the Illumina HiSeq platform using custom primers. On the authors' methods: MiGEC was used to process raw reads and extract unique molecular identifiers, and MiXCR was used to find CDR3 positions. Recombination models were inferred per individual with the repgenHMM and IGoR tools using an EM algorithm. The tcR package in R was used for shared clonotype analysis, with sharing normalized by the product of cloneset sizes. To study raw recombination without the effects of thymic and clonal selection, out-of-frame nonproductive sequences were analyzed. TCRdb handled the public reads itself, with Q25 trimming in fastp and clone calling in MiXCR, and kept productive beta chains. Every entry covers one CDR3 protein and lists the most common genes and DNA from its rows. V and J calls and clone size were set by TCRdb, not the authors. This sample has roughly 480,000 distinct CDR3 sequences in its table, and 20% to 30% of those were observed once. The ten most abundant clones make up 2.9% of the sample.

This record belongs to a study of identical twins listed by TCRdb under 2016. Some background on the complete study: To test whether fetal clonotypes persist, this study deep-sequenced TCR alpha and beta repertoires from monozygotic twins, from unrelated adults of various ages, and from cord blood. To rule out contamination, replicate twin experiments were performed at different times with different library preparation protocols. Broad study findings and their caveats: A weaker excess of twin sharing was found in beta out-of-frame sequences because the signal-to-noise ratio was lowered by fewer shared sequences. Because the same donors could not be followed over many years, the conclusions depended on cross-sectional statistical analysis. Invariant T cells such as MAIT and iNKT could partly confound zero-insertion analyses, though diverse VJ usage argued against this for most clonotypes. In monozygotic twins, recombination models systematically underestimated out-of-frame TCR alpha sharing, but the models matched the sharing seen between unrelated individuals. Abundant cord blood beta clonotypes had fewer insertions, young adult naive repertoires showed a similar but weaker trend, and memory repertoires showed no such trend. Compared with coincidental sharing between unrelated individuals, out-of-frame TCR alpha sequences shared between twins had an excess of sequences with low generation probability.

In addition, the sample was reused for a study of T cells expressing NK-cell markers. From that second study: Fewer than ten donors provided sorted CD3+CD56+NKG2C+, CD3+CD56+NKG2C- and CD3+CD56-NKG2C+ T-cell subsets, whose TCR beta-chain repertoires were profiled. Seven of the eight sequenced donors were HCMV-seropositive and one was HCMV-seronegative. In several experiments an anti-gammadeltaTCR antibody was added to restrict sorting to alphabetaTCR-expressing T cells. For about 6 donors, the dominant CD3+CD56+NKG2C+ clonotypes were among the top 10 CD8+ clonotypes and accounted for about 1.0-7.5% of CD8+ T cells. Those dominant clonotypes were again the most abundant among CD3+CD56-NKG2C+ cells in a handful of donors, at about 25-60.1%. Whether the expanded NKG2C-expressing T cell clones were specific for HCMV antigens was left unclear. The eight sequenced donors were randomly selected healthy volunteers, three men and five women. To determine HCMV serostatus, a commercial ELISA kit was used to detect HCMV-specific IgG in serum. Reads were demultiplexed and grouped by UMI with MIGEC, and clonotypes were assembled and quantified with MiTCR. To remove erroneous sequences, TCR cDNA sequences were retained only when supported by two or more reads. Downstream repertoire analysis used the tcR package, and clonotypes were matched across fractions by CDR3 nucleotide sequence plus V segment. VDJmatch was used to annotate antigen specificity against VDJdb, with one amino acid substitution in CDR3 permitted.

The TCR originated in a woman between 18 and 29 years old in good health. Material: CD4+ T cells sorted from blood. The chain links TRBV5-1 with TRBJ2-5, and possibly TRBD2, on 5 matching bases. The CDR3 region has the sequence CATSPGSGKETQYF. The nucleotides read TGCGCCACTTCCCCCGGGTCCGGGAAAGAGACCCAGTACTTC.